The clone carrying this T cell receptor beta chain was seen only once. Antigen specificity is unknown. The PCR had 60 Vbeta and 13 Jbeta primers. Libraries were prepared by immunoSEQ multiplex PCR; TCRdb keeps only in-frame clonotypes and omits some of them. The sample contains fewer than 250,000 clones, around 79% of which appear only once. Trimming shortened V by 6 bases and J by 6 bases, and 14 bases separated the two germline ends. Germline assignment: CDR1 MDHEN and CDR2 SYDVKM. There are 13 residues in the CDR3. The entry originates in a study of cytomegalovirus exposure and HLA in healthy donors. Findings of the study overall: Rarity characterized most TCR sequences, yet some public TCRs appeared in many donors. Altogether, 150 to 200 TCR beta chains were recorded as cytomegalovirus-associated. The analysis excluded some indistinguishable V segments, including TRBV6-2 and TRBV6-3. Later analysis associated a missense DCLRE1C variant with TCR beta V- and J-gene trimming.

This TCR was sampled from a woman aged 45-65 years in good health and CMV-seronegative. V gene TRBV28 combines with J gene TRBJ2-5, with D perhaps TRBD2 (6 bases). Source material: PBMCs. CDR3 in amino acids: CASRSTGVKTQYF. As DNA, the CDR3 is TGTGCCAGCAGATCCACGGGGGTGAAGACCCAGTACTTC.